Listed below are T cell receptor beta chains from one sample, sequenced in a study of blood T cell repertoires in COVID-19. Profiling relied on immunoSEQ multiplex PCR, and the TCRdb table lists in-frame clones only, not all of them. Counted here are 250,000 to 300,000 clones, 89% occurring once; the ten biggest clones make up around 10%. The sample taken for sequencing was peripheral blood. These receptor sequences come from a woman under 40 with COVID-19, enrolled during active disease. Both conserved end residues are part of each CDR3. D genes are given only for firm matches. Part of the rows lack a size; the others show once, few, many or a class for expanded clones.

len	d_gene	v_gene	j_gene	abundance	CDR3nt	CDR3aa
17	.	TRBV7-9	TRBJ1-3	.	TGTGCCAGCAGCTTAGTATCTGGCCCCCCCTCTGGAAACACCATATATTTT	CASSLVSGPPSGNTIYF
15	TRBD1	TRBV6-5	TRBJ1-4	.	TGTGCCAGCAGTTACTCCGGGACAGGGGGTGAAAAACTGTTTTTT	CASSYSGTGGEKLFF
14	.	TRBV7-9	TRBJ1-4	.	TGTGCCAGCAGCTTAGGAGGTCTGGGGCGCGAACTGTTTTTT	CASSLGGLGRELFF
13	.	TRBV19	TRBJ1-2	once	TGTGCCAGTAGTAGGGACTTCAACTATGGCTACACCTTC	CASSRDFNYGYTF
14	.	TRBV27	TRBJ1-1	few	TGTGCCAGCAGTTTACATGGGGCTGGGACTGAAGCTTTCTTT	CASSLHGAGTEAFF
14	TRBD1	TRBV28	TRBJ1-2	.	TGTGCCAGCAGTTTTGGGGACAGGGGCTATGGCTACACCTTC	CASSFGDRGYGYTF
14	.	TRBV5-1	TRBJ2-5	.	TGCGCCAGCAGCTTGGCCGTGAGCGAAGAGACCCAGTACTTC	CASSLAVSEETQYF
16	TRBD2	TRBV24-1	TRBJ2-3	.	TGTGCCACCAGGTGGGAGGGGTTTGAGGACACAGATACGCAGTATTTT	CATRWEGFEDTDTQYF
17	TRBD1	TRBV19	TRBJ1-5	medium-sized	TGTGCCAGTGGTGCGAGGGCGTCGACAGGGATGGATCAGCCCCAGCATTTT	CASGARASTGMDQPQHF
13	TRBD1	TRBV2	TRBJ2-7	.	TGTGCCAGCAGTCAGGGGGCAGGGTACGAGCAGTACTTC	CASSQGAGYEQYF
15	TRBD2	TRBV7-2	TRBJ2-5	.	TGTGCCAGCAGCTTAGTATCGGTAGCGGGAGAGACCCAGTACTTC	CASSLVSVAGETQYF
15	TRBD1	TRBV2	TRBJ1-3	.	TGTGCCACTACCGAACAGGGGCTCTCTGGAAACACCATATATTTT	CATTEQGLSGNTIYF
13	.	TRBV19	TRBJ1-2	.	TGTGCCAGTAGTATGCAGGGCCCGCGGGGCTACACCTTC	CASSMQGPRGYTF
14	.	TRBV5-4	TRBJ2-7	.	TGTGCCAGCAGCTCACACCCGACGAACGGGGAGCAGTACTTC	CASSSHPTNGEQYF
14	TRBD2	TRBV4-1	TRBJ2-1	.	TGCGCCAGCCAGATTAGCGGGGGGTACAATGAGCAGTTCTTC	CASQISGGYNEQFF
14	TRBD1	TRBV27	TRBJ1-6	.	TGTGCCAGCAATTCACAGGGGACGGGCTCACCCCTCCACTTT	CASNSQGTGSPLHF
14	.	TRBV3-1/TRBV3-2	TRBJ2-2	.	TGTGCCAGCAGCCAAGACTACAGCTCCGGGGAGCTGTTTTTT	CASSQDYSSGELFF